Below are 6 T cell receptor beta chains sequenced from a single sample in a study of T cells after yellow fever vaccination. From the 5' RACE reads, TCRdb called clonotypes with MiXCR, one entry per CDR3 protein. The sample includes a few hundred thousand distinct CDR3 sequences, 7.5% to 9% of them seen just once. Specimen: PBMCs, collected on the day of the first yellow fever vaccination. The receptors here all came from a man younger than 35 who received the YFV17D yellow fever vaccine.

This clonotype came up a few times. The genes are TRBV6-1 and TRBJ1-1, with D possibly TRBD1 on 6 matching bases. The V gene's germline CDR1 is MNHNS and CDR2 SASEGT. The CDR3 is 13 amino acids. Trimming shortened V by 6 bases and J by 5 bases, and 13 bases separated the two germline ends. CDR3 sequence: CASRVQGLTEAFF. In nucleotides, the CDR3 is TGTGCCAGCAGAGTCCAGGGGTTGACTGAAGCTTTCTTT.

This clonotype was observed a few times. This chain uses TRBV20-1 with TRBJ1-4, with 9 bases identical to TRBD1. This CDR3 region has 13 residues. Per the germline V gene, CDR1 is DFQATT and CDR2 is SNEGSKA (reference sequence). CDR3: CSTGGQPKEKLFF. CDR3 coding DNA: TGCAGCACAGGGGGCCAACCGAAGGAAAAACTGTTTTTT.

This clonotype showed up just a few times. This chain connects TRBV19 to TRBJ2-2; D may be TRBD1 (6 bases). CDR1 is LNHDA and CDR2 is SQIVND in the germline V gene (reference sequence). Trimming took 3 bases from V and 5 from J, leaving 10 bases between them. The CDR3 spans 14 residues. In nucleotides, the CDR3 is TGTGCCAGTAGTATCTGGGGGCAAACCGGGGAGCTGTTTTTT. Its translation: CASSIWGQTGELFF.

The table lists this clonotype with many counts. This rearrangement joins TRBV13 to TRBJ2-1, with D tentatively TRBD2 (6 bases). CDR1 PRHDT and CDR2 FYEKMQ come from the germline V gene (reference sequence). Trimming pared 0 bases from V and 9 bases from J, leaving 15 bases between. CDR3 length: 15 residues. In DNA, the CDR3 is TGTGCCAGCAGCTTAGGCGGGACTGACGAGGGTGAGCAGTTCTTC. It encodes CASSLGGTDEGEQFF.

This clonotype has a handful of counts. As DNA, the CDR3 is TGTGCCATCAGTGAGTCCGGCAGATACCAAGAGACCCAGTACTTC. Its translation: CAISESGRYQETQYF. V and J are TRBV10-3 and TRBJ2-5; D unresolved. The CDR3 is made up of 15 amino acids. CDR1 and CDR2 from the germline V gene are ENHRY and SYGVKD. The germline V and J ends were trimmed by 0 bases and 0 bases, with 8 bases remaining between them.

The CDR3 nucleotides read TGTGCCAGCTCCGTGGGGGGGACTGAAGCTTTCTTT. It yields the protein CASSVGGTEAFF. This chain uses TRBV18 with TRBJ1-1; perhaps TRBD1 as D (5 bases). The germline CDR1 and CDR2 sequences are KGHSH and LQKENI. CDR3 length equals 12 residues. Trimming removed 6 bases from V and 5 bases from J, with 10 bases in between.